This T cell receptor beta chain was sequenced for a study of cytomegalovirus exposure and HLA in healthy donors. Germline V gives CDR1 MNHEY, CDR2 SVGAGI. Germline trimming cut 7 bases from V and 3 bases from J; bases unmatched to any gene: 2. This CDR3 comprises 14 residues. It was with 60 Vbeta and 13 Jbeta primers that the PCR ran. Using immunoSEQ multiplex PCR, the repertoire was profiled, and TCRdb retains in-frame clones only, with some absent. This sample has roughly 34,000 clones, with almost 70% found just once. The specimen was PBMCs. This chain uses TRBV6-5 with TRBJ2-7, with 14 bases aligning to TRBD2. This receptor was taken from a man aged 25-45 years in good health and CMV-seronegative. For the CDR3, the DNA is TGTGCCAGCAAGGGACTAGCGGGAGTCTACGAGCAGTACTTC. This translates into CASKGLAGVYEQYF.